This record covers a single T cell receptor (beta chain). This record comes from a study of cytomegalovirus exposure and HLA in healthy donors. CDR1 SGHTA and CDR2 FQGNSA come from the germline V gene. This CDR3 is built from 16 residues. V dropped 0 bases and J dropped 2; count of bases not matched to a gene: 3. PCR used 60 Vbeta primers and 13 Jbeta primers. Libraries were prepared by immunoSEQ multiplex PCR; TCRdb keeps only in-frame clonotypes and omits some of them. The table has 200,000 to 250,000 clones, about 83% seen once. The TCR sequence derives from a human donor in good health. The rearrangement links TRBV7-2 to TRBJ2-7; the match to TRBD2 covers 11 bases. What was sequenced was PBMCs. The CDR3: CASSLAIAGGPYEQYF. The CDR3 coding sequence is TGTGCCAGCAGCTTAGCGATAGCGGGAGGGCCCTACGAGCAGTACTTC.